This entry features one T cell receptor beta chain sequence. The sample is drawn from a study of blood T cell repertoires in COVID-19. The overall study: The study drew acute and convalescent COVID-19 samples from the United States, Italy and Spain. From T cells, B-cell-depleted T cells, or PBMCs came the material, which was cDNA or gDNA.

Followed longitudinally, the Seattle patients had been enrolled during active infection. Clones were read by immunoSEQ multiplex PCR, and TCRdb kept only the in-frame ones, dropping some. The sample lists some 180,000 clones; around 81% were seen once. CDR1 LNHNV and CDR2 YYDKDF come from the germline V gene (reference sequence). The CDR3 has 16 residues. V lost 2 bases to trimming and J lost 6 bases, with 19 bases between them. The specimen sequenced was peripheral blood. The sequence was collected from an elderly woman with COVID-19, enrolled during active disease. The V and J genes are TRBV15 and TRBJ2-5, with D tentatively TRBD2 (6 bases). DNA of the CDR3: TGTGCCACCAGCAGACTACCCCGGACTACGGCACAGACCCAGTACTTC. Translation: CATSRLPRTTAQTQYF.